These 10 T cell receptor beta chains originate from one sample sequenced in a study of CD8+CD57+ T cells in acquired aplastic anemia. Profiling of TCR beta VDJ combinations and CDR3 sequences used genomic DNA as template. TCRdb re-called the reads with MiXCR, one entry per CDR3 protein. This table holds about 200,000 distinct CDR3 sequences, 34% found once. Sequenced material: sorted CD4+, CD8+, or CD8+CD57+ T cells (not recorded which) from PBMCs. These receptors were collected from a human donor in good health, serving as a control.

The chain is built from TRBV10-2 and TRBJ1-2; 9 bases match TRBD1. Trimming at V came to 3 bases and at J to 7 bases, leaving 3 bases not matched to a gene. The germline V gene encodes CDR1 WSHSY and CDR2 SAAADI. This CDR3 is built from 13 residues. In nucleotides, the CDR3 is TGCGCCAGCAGTGAACAGGGGGCCTTTGGCTACACCTTC. This sequence encodes CASSEQGAFGYTF.

Many counts were recorded for this clonotype. The V call is TRBV2, the J call TRBJ1-1; D is undetermined. Trimming left V 4 bases short and J 0 bases short, with 6 bases between. This CDR3 is 13 amino acids long. CDR1 SNHLY and CDR2 FYNNEI come from the germline V gene. CDR3 coding DNA: TGTGCCAGCAGTGCAGTAATGAACACTGAAGCTTTCTTT. Amino acids: CASSAVMNTEAFF.

Ten or more counts support this clonotype. The V and J genes are TRBV2 and TRBJ2-7; 9 bases are a match to TRBD2. V trimming: 8 bases; J trimming: 6 bases; junction bases outside the gene matches: 11. This CDR3 has 14 residues. Germline V gene lookup returns CDR1 SNHLY and CDR2 FYNNEI. The CDR3 bases are TGTGCCAGCGGAGATGGACTAGCGAGGCCCGAGCAGTACTTC. It codes for CASGDGLARPEQYF.

This clonotype was seen many times. This chain joins TRBV5-5 and TRBJ1-2; tentatively, D is TRBD1 (5 bases). V was pared by 2 bases and J by 7 bases, with 9 bases between. The CDR3 consists of 12 residues. CDR1 and CDR2 from the germline V gene are SGHKS and YYEKEE (reference sequence). The CDR3 DNA reads as TGTGCCAGCAGCTTTGGGGCGCGTGGCTACACCTTC. Translating gives CASSFGARGYTF.

This chain joins TRBV10-3 and TRBJ1-1, with a weak D call TRBD1 (5 bases). This CDR3 is 14 amino acids long. Trimming removed 6 bases from V and 1 base from J, with 12 bases in between. Germline CDR1 ENHRY, CDR2 SYGVKD. This CDR3 reads CAISLTGTNTEAFF. The CDR3 nucleotides read TGTGCCATCAGCCTGACCGGGACGAACACTGAAGCTTTCTTT.

Of note for this clonotype: The junction shows a germline mismatch at one end, possibly a read error. V and J are TRBV10-3 and TRBJ2-1; no firm D call. The CDR3 has 15 amino acids. CDR1 and CDR2 from the germline V gene are ENHRY and SYGVKD. CDR3 protein: CASSYSPRNYNEQFF. The CDR3 nucleotides read TGTGCCAGCAGTTACTCGCCCCGCAACTACAATGAGCAGTTCTTC.

This clonotype was observed many times. V gene TRBV24-1 combines with J gene TRBJ1-1; D perhaps matches TRBD1 (5 bases). Germline values: CDR1 KGHDR, CDR2 SFDVKD. V was clipped by 5 bases and J by 1 base, with 7 bases between them. The CDR3 is 13 residues long. The chain's CDR3 is CATSVGGNTEAFF. CDR3 nucleotide sequence: TGTGCCACCAGTGTGGGGGGGAACACTGAAGCTTTCTTT.

This clonotype was detected ten times or more. One end of the junction does not line up with germline, which may come from a read error. The chain links TRBV7-9 to TRBJ1-5; D not resolved. This CDR3 region has 13 residues. Looked up from germline, CDR1 is SEHNR and CDR2 is FQNEAQ (reference sequence). This chain's CDR3 is CASSLDEGQPQHF. CDR3 bases: TGTGCCAGCAGTTTAGATGAGGGTCAGCCCCAGCATTTT.

To note about this clonotype: A read error may be the cause here, since a much bigger clone is one base away. V usage is TRBV20-1 and J usage is TRBJ1-2, with TRBD1 matching over 9 bases. The CDR3 contains 11 residues. Germline assignment: CDR1 DFQATT and CDR2 SNEGSKA (reference sequence). The CDR3 DNA is TGCAGTGCTCCGGACAGGGGTGGCTACGCCTTC. Translating it yields CSAPDRGGYAF.

This clonotype was observed at least ten times. J is TRBJ2-7 and V is TRBV12-3 or TRBV12-4, with D possibly TRBD2 on 5 matching bases. The V end lost 6 bases, the J end lost 3 bases, and 9 bases lay between the germline ends. The CDR3 totals 12 residues. CDR3 amino acids: CASRKGSYEQYF. For the CDR3, the DNA is TGTGCCAGCAGAAAAGGGAGCTACGAGCAGTACTTC.